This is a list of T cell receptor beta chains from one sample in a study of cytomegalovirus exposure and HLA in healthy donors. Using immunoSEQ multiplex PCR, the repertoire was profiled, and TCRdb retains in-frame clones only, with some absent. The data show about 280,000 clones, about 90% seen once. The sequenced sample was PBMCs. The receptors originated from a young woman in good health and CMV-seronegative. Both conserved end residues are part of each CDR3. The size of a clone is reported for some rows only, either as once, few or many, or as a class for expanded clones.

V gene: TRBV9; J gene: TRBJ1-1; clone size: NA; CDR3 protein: CASSVGNGRGNEAFF
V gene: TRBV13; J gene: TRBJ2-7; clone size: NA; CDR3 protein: CASSSYRDRPYEQYF
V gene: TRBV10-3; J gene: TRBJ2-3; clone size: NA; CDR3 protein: CAISESSVMADTQYF
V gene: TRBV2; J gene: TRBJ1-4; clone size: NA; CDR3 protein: CASRPKGSWTGNEKLFF
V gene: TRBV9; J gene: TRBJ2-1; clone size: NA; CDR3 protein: CASSALAGAYNEQFF
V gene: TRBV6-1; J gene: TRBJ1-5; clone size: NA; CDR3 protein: CATEGDTIFNQPQHF
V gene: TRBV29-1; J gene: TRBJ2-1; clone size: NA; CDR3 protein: CSVDRGEGRGTTSYNEQFF
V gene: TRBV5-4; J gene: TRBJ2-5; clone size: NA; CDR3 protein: CASSLGSGGAQETQYF
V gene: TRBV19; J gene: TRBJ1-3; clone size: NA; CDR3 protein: CASSNQGTGNTIYF
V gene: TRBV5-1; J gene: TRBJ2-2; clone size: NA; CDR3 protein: CASSWRTSGGRNTGELFF
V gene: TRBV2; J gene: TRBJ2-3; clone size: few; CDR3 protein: CASSVETGFTDTQYF
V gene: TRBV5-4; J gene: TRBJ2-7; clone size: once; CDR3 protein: CASSTDMNEQYF
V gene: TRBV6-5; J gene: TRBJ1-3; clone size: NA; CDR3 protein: CASSLDSSGNTIYF
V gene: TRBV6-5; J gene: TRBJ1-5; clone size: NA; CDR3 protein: CASSLTANQPQHF
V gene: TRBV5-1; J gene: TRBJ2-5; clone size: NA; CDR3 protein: CASSLATGAGETQYF
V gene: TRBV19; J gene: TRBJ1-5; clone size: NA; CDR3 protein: CASTLRGREQPQHF
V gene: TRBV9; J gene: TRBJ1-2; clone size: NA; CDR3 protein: CASSVGQLNNYGYTF
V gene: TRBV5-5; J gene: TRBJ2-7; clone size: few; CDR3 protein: CASSSGLHEQYF
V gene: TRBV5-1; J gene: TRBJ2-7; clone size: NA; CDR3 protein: CASSLSGGPYEQYF
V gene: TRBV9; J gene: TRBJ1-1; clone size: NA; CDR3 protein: CASSVVLDTEAFF
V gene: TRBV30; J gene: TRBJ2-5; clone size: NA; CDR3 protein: CAFQLAGAGGNTQYF
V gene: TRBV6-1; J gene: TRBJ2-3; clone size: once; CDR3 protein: CASSERASGGPRSTDTQYF
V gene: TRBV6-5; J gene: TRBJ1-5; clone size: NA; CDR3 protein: CASSKTGSGNQPQHF
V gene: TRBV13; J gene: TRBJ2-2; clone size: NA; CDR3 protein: CASSSPTSPAGTGELFF
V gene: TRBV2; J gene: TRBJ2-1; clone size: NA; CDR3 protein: CASNWRTGDLYNEQFF
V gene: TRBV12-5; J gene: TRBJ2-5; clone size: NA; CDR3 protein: CASGPPKHSGGPGVGETQYF
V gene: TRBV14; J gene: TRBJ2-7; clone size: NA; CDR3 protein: CASSPTEIHSYEQYF
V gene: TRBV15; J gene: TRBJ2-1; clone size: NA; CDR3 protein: CATSRPGQGVYNEQFF
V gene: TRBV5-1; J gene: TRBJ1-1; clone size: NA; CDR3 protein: CASQTRGNTEAFF
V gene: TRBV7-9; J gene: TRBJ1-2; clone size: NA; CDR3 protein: CASSLGGERYGYTF
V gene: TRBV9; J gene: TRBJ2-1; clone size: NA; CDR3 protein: CASSVGTGKNEQFF
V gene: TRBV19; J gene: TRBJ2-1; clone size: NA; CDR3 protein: CASSMTLAGALWEQFF